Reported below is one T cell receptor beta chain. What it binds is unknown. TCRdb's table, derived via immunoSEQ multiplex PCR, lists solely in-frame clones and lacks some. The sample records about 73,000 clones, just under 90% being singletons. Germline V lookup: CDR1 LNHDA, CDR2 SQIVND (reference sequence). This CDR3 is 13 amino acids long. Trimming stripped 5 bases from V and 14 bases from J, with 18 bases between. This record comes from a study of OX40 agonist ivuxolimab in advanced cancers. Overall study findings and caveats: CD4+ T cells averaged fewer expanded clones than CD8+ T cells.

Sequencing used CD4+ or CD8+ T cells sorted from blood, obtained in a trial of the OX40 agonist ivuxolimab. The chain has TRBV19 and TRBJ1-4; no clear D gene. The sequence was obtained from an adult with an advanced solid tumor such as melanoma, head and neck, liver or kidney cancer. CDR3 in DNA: TGTGCCAGTAGTCTCTTAGAAGCGGGGTTCCTGTTTTTT. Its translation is CASSLLEAGFLFF.